The table lists the clone carrying this T cell receptor (beta chain) with a count of one. Its antigen is currently unknown. This CDR3 has 16 amino acids. Germline V lookup: CDR1 MGHRA, CDR2 YSYEKL. J lost 5 bases, V lost 1 base, and 6 bases had no gene match. The 120-subject validation cohort, separate from the approximately 670-subject first cohort, included the donors. The sample belongs to a study of cytomegalovirus exposure and HLA in healthy donors. Here immunoSEQ multiplex PCR was the method, and the copy in TCRdb shows in-frame clones only, minus some. The sample records 200,000 to 250,000 clones, 80% to 90% being singletons. Overall study findings and caveats: Cytomegalovirus status was reportedly diagnosed by the classifier with high specificity and sensitivity.

The specimen sequenced was PBMCs. The chain has TRBV4-1 and TRBJ2-1; 9 bases align to TRBD2. The TCR originated in a man younger than 30 in good health and CMV-seronegative. The CDR3 sequence is CASSQGLSGRNNEQFF. The CDR3 nucleotides read TGCGCCAGCAGCCAAGGTTTAAGCGGGAGGAACAATGAGCAGTTCTTC.